A single sample is the source of the 5 T cell receptor beta chains below, sequenced in a study of blood T cell repertoires in COVID-19. This table comes from immunoSEQ multiplex PCR, and its TCRdb copy is limited to in-frame clones, with some not included. The sample comprises about 240,000 clones, about 83% of which are singletons, and 5.5% rests with the top ten. The sequencing input was peripheral blood. These receptors all stem from a human donor in a cohort sampled during active COVID-19.

The chain couples TRBV2 to TRBJ1-3; 7 bases are shared with TRBD1. Germline trimming cut 10 bases from V and 2 bases from J; bases unmatched to any gene: 8. The CDR3 length is 14 residues. Germline CDR1 is SNHLY and CDR2 is FYNNEI. CDR3 sequence reads: CATQTGTTGNTIYF. The DNA for the CDR3 is TGTGCCACCCAGACAGGGACGACTGGAAACACCATATATTTT.

V gene TRBV7-9 combines with J gene TRBJ1-4, with D hard to call. CDR3 size: 12 residues. The V end was cut by 2 bases, the J end by 8 bases, with 6 bases between. Germline values: CDR1 SEHNR, CDR2 FQNEAQ (reference sequence). This chain's CDR3 is CASSLSREKLFF. For the CDR3, the DNA is TGTGCCAGCAGCTTAAGCAGGGAAAAACTGTTTTTT.

The rearrangement uses TRBV30 and TRBJ1-5, with 7 bases lining up with TRBD1. Trimming cost V 5 bases and J 0 bases; bases outside gene matches: 4. This CDR3 contains 14 residues. Germline lookup yields CDR1 GTSNPN and CDR2 SVGIG (reference sequence). The CDR3 is CAWQTGNSNQPQHF. CDR3 coding DNA: TGTGCCTGGCAGACAGGGAATAGCAATCAGCCCCAGCATTTT.

Details on this clone: Other DNA sequences in the same sample also yield this CDR3. V is TRBV6-5 and J is TRBJ1-2; D unresolved. V lost 2 bases, J lost 4 bases, and 11 bases lay in between. Germline V gene data show CDR1 as MNHEY and CDR2 as SVGAGI. The CDR3 runs to 14 residues. The CDR3 protein is CASSYGGRGYGYTF. CDR3 DNA: TGTGCCAGCAGTTACGGAGGGAGAGGCTATGGCTACACCTTC.

The chain recombines TRBV5-6 with TRBJ2-7, with 8 nucleotides matching TRBD2. Looked up from germline, CDR1 is SGHDT and CDR2 is YYEEEE. The CDR3 runs to 18 residues. V lost 0 bases to trimming and J lost 1 base; unmatched junction nucleotides: 12. The CDR3 bases are TGTGCCAGCAGCTTGGTAGGAGGACGGGGGGGCCCATCCTACGAGCAGTACTTC. Translation: CASSLVGGRGGPSYEQYF.